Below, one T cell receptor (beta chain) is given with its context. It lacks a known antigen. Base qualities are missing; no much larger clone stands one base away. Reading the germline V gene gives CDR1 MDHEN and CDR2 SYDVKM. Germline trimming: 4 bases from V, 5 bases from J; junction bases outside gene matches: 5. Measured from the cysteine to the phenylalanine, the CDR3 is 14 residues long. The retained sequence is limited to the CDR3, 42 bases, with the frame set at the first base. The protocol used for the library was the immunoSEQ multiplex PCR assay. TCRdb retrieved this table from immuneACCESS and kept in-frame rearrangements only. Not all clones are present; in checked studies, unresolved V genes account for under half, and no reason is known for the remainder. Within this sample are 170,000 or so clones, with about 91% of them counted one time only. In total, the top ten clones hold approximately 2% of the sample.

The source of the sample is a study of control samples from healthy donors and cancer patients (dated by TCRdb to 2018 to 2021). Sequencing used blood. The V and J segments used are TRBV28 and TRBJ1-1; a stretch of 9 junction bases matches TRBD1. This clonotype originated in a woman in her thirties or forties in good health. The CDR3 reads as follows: CASSSGTGTTEAFF. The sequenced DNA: TGTGCCAGCAGTTCAGGGACAGGGACGACTGAAGCTTTCTTT.